Sequencing of this T cell receptor beta chain was carried out in a study of blood T cells in healthy people across ages. The wider study: Per two T cells, template switching captured roughly one barcoded beta molecule. General observations from the study: While age rose, TCR beta diversity per million T cells dropped in a roughly linear way.

The germline gives CDR1 SGHVS, CDR2 FQNEAQ. V was clipped by 2 bases and J by 8 bases, with 13 bases between them. The CDR3 consists of 14 residues. Combining a sample-barcoded 5' primer with a J-beta primer mix, a second PCR ran for roughly 6 to 12 cycles. Each cDNA molecule carried a tag from a template-switch adaptor that contained 12 random nucleotides. TCRdb analysed the 5' RACE reads with MiXCR anew, one entry per CDR3 protein. The table includes some 290,000 distinct CDR3 sequences, about 25% detected once. This clonotype was detected only a few times. Its antigen is currently unknown. Per sample, at least 5 micrograms of total RNA were extracted.

The TCR comes from a woman between 65 and 79 years old in good health. V is TRBV7-8 and J is TRBJ2-1; D is perhaps TRBD2 (6 bases). Sequenced sample: blood. Here the CDR3 DNA reads TGTGCCAGCAGCTTACGAAATTCGGGGGATGAGCAGTTCTTC. Translated: CASSLRNSGDEQFF.